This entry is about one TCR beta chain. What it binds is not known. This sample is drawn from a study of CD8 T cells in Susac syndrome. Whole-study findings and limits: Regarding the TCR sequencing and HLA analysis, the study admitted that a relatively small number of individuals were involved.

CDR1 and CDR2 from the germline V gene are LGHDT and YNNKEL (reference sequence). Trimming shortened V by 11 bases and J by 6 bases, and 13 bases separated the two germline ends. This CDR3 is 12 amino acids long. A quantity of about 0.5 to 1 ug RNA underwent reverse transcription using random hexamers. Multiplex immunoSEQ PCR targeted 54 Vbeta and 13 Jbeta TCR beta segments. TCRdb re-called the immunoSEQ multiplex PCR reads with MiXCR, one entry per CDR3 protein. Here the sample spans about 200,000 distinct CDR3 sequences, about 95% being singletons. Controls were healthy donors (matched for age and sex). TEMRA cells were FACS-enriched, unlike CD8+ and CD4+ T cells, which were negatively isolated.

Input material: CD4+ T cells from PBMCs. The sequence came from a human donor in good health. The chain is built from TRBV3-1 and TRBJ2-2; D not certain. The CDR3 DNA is TGTGCCGTCTCTGACACATCCGGGGAGCTGTTTTTT. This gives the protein CAVSDTSGELFF.